This TCR beta chain was documented in a study of blood T cell repertoires in COVID-19. Overall study: In each case, the material was cDNA or gDNA derived from T cells, B-cell-depleted T cells, or PBMCs.

The germline V and J ends were trimmed by 0 bases and 3 bases, with 12 bases remaining between them. This CDR3 is built from 15 residues. Germline CDR1 is SGDLS and CDR2 is YYNGEE. As handled by the study authors: The assay estimated nucleated cells by amplifying reference gene primers. The repertoire was sequenced with immunoSEQ multiplex PCR; TCRdb's copy has only in-frame clones and lacks some. V and J calls and clone size follow that table, whereas D and trimming were derived from the DNA. The sample carries around 220,000 clones, over 75% recorded once. The material sequenced was peripheral blood. The sequence came from a human donor in a cohort sampled during active COVID-19. This chain uses TRBV9 with TRBJ2-5, with D maybe TRBD2 (5 bases). The CDR3 loop is CASSVGRGDEETQYF. CDR3 sequence (DNA): TGTGCCAGCAGCGTAGGTCGGGGAGATGAAGAGACCCAGTACTTC.